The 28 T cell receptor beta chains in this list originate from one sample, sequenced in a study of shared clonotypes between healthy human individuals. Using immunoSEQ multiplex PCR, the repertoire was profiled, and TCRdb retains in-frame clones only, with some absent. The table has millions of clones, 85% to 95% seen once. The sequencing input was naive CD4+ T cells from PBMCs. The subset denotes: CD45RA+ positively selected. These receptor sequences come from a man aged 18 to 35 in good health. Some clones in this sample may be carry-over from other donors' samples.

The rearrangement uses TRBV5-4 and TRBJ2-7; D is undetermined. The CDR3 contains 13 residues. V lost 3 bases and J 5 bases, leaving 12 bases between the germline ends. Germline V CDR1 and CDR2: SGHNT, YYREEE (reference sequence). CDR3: CASSSAGRDEQYF. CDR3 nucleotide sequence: TGTGCCAGCAGCTCCGCCGGTCGGGACGAGCAGTACTTC.

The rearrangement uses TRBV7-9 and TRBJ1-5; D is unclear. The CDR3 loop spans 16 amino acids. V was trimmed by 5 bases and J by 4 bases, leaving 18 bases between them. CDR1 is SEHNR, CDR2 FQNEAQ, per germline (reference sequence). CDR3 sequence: CASSPFTPGGNQPQHF. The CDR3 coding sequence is TGTGCCAGCAGCCCATTTACCCCGGGAGGTAATCAGCCCCAGCATTTT.

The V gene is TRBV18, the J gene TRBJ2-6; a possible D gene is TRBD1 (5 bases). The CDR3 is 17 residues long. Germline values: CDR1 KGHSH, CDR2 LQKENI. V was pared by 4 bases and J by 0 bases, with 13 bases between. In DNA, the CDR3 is TGTGCCAGCTCACGGAAGGGTGACAGCTCTGGGGCCAACGTCCTGACTTTC. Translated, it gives CASSRKGDSSGANVLTF.

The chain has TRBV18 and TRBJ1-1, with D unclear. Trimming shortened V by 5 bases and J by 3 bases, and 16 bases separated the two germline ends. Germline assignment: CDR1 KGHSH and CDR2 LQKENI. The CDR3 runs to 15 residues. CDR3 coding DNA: TGTGCCAGCTCATCAACGGGCCAGGACTACACTGAAGCTTTCTTT. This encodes CASSSTGQDYTEAFF.

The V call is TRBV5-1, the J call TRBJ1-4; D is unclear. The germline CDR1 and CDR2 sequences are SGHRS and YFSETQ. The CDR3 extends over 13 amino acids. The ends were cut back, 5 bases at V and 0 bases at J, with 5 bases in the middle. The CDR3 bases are TGCGCCAGCAGTGTAACAACTAATGAAAAACTGTTTTTT. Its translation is CASSVTTNEKLFF. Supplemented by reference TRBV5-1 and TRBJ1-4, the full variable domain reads KAGVTQTPRYLIKTRGQQVTLSCSPISGHRSVSWYQQTPGQGLQFLFEYFSETQRNKGNFPGRFSGRQFSNSRSEMNVSTLELGDSALYLCASSVTTNEKLFFGSGTQLSVL.

The CDR3 spells CASRLGPGQGAIGNQPQHF. The CDR3 region has the DNA TGTGCCAGCCGCTTGGGACCGGGACAGGGGGCGATTGGCAATCAGCCCCAGCATTTT. The chain links TRBV27 to TRBJ1-5, with 12 bases that match TRBD1. Germline trimming cut 8 bases from V and 2 bases from J; bases unmatched to any gene: 16. The CDR3 has 19 residues. The germline V gene has CDR1 MNHEY and CDR2 SMNVEV (reference sequence).

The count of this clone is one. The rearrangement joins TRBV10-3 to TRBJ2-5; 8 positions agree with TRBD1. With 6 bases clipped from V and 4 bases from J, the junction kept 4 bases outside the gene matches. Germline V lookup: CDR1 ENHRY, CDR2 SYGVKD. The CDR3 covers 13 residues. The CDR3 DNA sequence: TGTGCCATCAGGGGACAGGCAGTAGAGACCCAGTACTTC. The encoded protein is CAIRGQAVETQYF.

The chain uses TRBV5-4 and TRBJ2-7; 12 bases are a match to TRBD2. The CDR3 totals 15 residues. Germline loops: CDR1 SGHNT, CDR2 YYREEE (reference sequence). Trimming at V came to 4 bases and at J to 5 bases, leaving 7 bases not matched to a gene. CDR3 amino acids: CASSRLAGVPHEQYF. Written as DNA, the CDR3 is TGTGCCAGCAGCCGACTAGCGGGAGTCCCCCACGAGCAGTACTTC.

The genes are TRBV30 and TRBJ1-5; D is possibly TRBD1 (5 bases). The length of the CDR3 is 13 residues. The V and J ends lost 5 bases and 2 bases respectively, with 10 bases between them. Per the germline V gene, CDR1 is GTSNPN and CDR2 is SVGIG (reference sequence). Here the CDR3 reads CAWAGRGNQPQHF. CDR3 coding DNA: TGTGCCTGGGCGGGGCGGGGCAATCAGCCCCAGCATTTT.

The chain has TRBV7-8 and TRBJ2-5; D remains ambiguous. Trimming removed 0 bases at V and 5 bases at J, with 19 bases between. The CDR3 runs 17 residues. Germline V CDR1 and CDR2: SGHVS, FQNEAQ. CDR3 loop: CASSLASPVRSWETQYF. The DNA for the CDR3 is TGTGCCAGCAGCTTAGCGTCTCCGGTTAGGTCGTGGGAGACCCAGTACTTC.

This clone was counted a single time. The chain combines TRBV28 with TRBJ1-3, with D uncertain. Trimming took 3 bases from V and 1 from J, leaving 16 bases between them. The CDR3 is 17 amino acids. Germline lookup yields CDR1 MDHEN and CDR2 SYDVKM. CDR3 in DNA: TGTGCCAGCAGTTTGGGAAAGGGAGAAGGTTCTGGAAACACCATATATTTT. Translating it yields CASSLGKGEGSGNTIYF.

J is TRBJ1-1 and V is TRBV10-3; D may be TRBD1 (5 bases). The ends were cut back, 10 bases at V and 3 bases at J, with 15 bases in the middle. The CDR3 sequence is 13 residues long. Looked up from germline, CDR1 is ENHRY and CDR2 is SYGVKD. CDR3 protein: CATNGGTDTEAFF. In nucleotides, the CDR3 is TGTGCCACCAACGGGGGTACCGACACTGAAGCTTTCTTT.

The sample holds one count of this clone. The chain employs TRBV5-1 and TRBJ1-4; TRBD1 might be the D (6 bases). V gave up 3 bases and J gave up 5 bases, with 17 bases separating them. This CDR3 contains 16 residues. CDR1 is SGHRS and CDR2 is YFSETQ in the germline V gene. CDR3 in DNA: TGCGCCAGCAGCTCACGGGGGCAGGGATTAAATGAAAAACTGTTTTTT. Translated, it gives CASSSRGQGLNEKLFF.

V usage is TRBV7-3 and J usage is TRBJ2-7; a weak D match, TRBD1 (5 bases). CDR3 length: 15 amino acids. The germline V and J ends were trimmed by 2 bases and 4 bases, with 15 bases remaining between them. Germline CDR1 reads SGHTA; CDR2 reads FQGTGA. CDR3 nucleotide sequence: TGTGCCAGCAGCTTACTGGGGCCGAGCGTTTACGAGCAGTACTTC. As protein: CASSLLGPSVYEQYF.

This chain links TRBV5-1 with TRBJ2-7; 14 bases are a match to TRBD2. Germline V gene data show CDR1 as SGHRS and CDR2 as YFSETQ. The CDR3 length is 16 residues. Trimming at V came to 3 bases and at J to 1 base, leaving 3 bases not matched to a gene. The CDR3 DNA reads TGCGCCAGCAGCTCCGGGACTAGCGGGAGATCCTACGAGCAGTACTTC. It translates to CASSSGTSGRSYEQYF.

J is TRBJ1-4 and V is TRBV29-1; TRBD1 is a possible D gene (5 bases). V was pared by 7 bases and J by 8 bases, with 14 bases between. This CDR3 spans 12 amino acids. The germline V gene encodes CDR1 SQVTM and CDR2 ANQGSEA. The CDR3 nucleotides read TGCAGCGCTGGGGACGCACCAGAAAAACTGTTTTTT. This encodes CSAGDAPEKLFF.

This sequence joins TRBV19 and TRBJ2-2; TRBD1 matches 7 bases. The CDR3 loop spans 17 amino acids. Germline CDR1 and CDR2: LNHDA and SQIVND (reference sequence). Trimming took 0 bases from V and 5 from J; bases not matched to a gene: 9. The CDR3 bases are TGTGCCAGTAGTATAGAGTCCGACAGGGTTGGGACCGGGGAGCTGTTTTTT. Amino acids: CASSIESDRVGTGELFF. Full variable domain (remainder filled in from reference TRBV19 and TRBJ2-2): DGGITQSPKYLFRKEGQNVTLSCEQNLNHDAMYWYRQDPGQGLRLIYYSQIVNDFQKGDIAEGYSVSREKKESFPLTVTSAQKNPTAFYLCASSIESDRVGTGELFFGEGSRLTVL.

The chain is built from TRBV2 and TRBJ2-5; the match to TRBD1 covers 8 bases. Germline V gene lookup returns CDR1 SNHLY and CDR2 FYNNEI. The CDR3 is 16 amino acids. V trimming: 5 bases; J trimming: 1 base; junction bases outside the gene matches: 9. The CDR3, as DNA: TGTGCCAGCAGTCCTAATCTGGGACAGGCCCAAGAGACCCAGTACTTC. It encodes CASSPNLGQAQETQYF.

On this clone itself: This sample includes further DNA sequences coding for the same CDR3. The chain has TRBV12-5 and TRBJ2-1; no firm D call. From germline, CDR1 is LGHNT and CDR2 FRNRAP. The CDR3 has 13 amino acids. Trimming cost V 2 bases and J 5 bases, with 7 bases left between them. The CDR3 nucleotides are TGTGCTAGTGGTTTGATAGGTAACAATGAGCAGTTCTTC. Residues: CASGLIGNNEQFF.

The CDR3 here is CASSVGPSVQPQHF. Written as DNA, the CDR3 is TGTGCCAGCAGTGTGGGCCCCTCTGTACAGCCCCAGCATTTT. The chain is built from TRBV2 and TRBJ1-5; D gene unclear. The V end was cut by 4 bases, the J end by 7 bases, with 14 bases between. The CDR3 totals 14 residues. From germline, CDR1 is SNHLY and CDR2 FYNNEI.

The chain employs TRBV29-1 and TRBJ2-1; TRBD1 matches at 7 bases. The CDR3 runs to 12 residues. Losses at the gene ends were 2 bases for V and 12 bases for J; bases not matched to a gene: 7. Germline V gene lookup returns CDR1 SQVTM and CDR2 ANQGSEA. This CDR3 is CSVEIDRVGQFF. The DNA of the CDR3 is TGCAGCGTTGAAATCGACAGGGTGGGGCAGTTCTTC.

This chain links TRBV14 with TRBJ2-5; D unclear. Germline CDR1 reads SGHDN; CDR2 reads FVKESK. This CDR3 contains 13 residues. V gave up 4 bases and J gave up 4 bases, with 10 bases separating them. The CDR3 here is CASSPLGLETQYF. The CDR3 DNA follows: TGTGCCAGCAGCCCCCTGGGGTTAGAGACCCAGTACTTC.

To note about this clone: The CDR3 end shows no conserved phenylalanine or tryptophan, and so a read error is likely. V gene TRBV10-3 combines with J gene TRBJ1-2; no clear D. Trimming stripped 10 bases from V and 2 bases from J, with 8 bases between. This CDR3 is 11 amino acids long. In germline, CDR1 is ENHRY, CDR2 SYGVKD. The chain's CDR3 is CATGRNYGYTL. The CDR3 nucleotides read TGTGCCACCGGTAGAAACTATGGCTACACCCTC.

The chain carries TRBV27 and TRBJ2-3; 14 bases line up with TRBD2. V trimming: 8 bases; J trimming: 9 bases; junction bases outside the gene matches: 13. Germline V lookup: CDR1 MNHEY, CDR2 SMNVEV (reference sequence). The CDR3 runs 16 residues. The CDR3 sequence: CASGPFGLAGGETQYF. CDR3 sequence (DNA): TGTGCCAGCGGGCCTTTTGGACTAGCGGGAGGTGAGACGCAGTATTTT.

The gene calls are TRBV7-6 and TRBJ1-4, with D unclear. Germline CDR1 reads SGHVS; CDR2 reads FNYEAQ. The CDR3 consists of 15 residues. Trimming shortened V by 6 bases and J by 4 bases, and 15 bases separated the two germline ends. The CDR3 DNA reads TGTGCCAGCAGTCCGACGGCAGCCCGTAATGAAAAACTGTTTTTT. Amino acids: CASSPTAARNEKLFF.

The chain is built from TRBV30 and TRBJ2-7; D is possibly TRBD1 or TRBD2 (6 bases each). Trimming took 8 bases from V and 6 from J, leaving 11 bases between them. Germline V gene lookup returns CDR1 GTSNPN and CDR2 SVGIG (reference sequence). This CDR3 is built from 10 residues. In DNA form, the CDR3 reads TGTGCCGGAGGGACACTCGAGCAGTACTTC. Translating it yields CAGGTLEQYF.

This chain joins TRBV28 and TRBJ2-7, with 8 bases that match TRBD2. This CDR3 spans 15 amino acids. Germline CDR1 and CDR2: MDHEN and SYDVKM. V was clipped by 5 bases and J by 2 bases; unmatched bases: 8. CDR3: CASSTGSGTPYEQYF. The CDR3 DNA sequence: TGTGCCAGCAGTACAGGTAGCGGGACCCCCTACGAGCAGTACTTC.

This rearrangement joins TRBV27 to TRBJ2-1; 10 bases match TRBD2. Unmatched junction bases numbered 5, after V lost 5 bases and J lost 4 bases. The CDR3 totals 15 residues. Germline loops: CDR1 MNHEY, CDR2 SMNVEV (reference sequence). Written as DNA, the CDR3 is TGTGCCAGCAGTGCTGGACTAGCGGTATACAATGAGCAGTTCTTC. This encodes CASSAGLAVYNEQFF.